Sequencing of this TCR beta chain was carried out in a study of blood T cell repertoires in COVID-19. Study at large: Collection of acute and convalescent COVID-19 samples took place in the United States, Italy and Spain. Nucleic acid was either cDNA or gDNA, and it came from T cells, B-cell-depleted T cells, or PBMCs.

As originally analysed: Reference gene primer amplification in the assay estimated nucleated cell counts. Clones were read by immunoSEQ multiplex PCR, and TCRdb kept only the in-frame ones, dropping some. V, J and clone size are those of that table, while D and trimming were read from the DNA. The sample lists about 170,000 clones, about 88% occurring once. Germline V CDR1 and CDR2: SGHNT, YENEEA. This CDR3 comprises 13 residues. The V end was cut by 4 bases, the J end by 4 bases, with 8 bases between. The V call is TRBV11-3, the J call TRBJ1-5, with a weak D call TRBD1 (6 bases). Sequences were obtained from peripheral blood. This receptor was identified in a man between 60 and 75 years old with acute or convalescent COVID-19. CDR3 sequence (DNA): TGTGCCAGCAGCTCACAGGGAAATCAGCCCCAGCATTTT. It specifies CASSSQGNQPQHF.